This T cell receptor beta chain was documented in a study of T cell responses to AZD1222 COVID-19 vaccine. Whole-study results and caveats: Researchers report vaccine-associated CD4 TCRs spanning spike, with dominance at 160-218 and 743-854.

Details on this clone: Antigen: not known.

This CDR3 comprises 15 residues. Trimming cost V 7 bases and J 0 bases; bases outside gene matches: 8. Germline CDR1 and CDR2: SNHLY and FYNNEI. Sequenced by immunoSEQ multiplex PCR; TCRdb stores in-frame clones only, minus some. The data contain about 130,000 clones, roughly 87% of them singletons. This receptor was obtained from an adult who received the AZD1222 COVID-19 vaccine. The starting material was peripheral blood, obtained 28 days after the second AZD1222 dose. The chain recombines TRBV2 with TRBJ2-7; 8 positions agree with TRBD2. This CDR3 is CASIAAGGASYEQYF. CDR3 in DNA: TGTGCCAGCATCGCGGCGGGGGGCGCCTCCTACGAGCAGTACTTC.